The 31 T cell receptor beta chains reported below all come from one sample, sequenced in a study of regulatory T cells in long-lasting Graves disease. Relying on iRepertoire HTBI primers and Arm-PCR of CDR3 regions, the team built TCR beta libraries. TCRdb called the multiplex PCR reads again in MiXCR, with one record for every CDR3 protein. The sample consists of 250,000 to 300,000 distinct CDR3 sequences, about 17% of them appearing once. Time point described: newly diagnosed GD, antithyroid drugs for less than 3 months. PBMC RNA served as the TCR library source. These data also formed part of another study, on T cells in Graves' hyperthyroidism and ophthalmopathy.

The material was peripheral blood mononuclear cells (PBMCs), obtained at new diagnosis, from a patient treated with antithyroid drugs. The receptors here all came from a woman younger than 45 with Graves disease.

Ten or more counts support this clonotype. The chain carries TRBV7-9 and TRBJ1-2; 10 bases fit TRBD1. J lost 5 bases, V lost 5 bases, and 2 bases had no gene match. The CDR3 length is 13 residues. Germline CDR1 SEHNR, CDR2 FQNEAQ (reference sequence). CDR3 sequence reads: CASSPGQGYGYTF. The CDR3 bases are TGTGCCAGCAGCCCGGGACAGGGGTATGGCTACACCTTC.

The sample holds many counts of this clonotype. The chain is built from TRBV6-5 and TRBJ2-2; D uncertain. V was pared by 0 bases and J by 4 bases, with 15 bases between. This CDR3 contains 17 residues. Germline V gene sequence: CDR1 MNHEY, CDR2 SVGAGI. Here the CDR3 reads CASSYSVRSWGTGELFF. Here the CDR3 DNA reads TGTGCCAGCAGTTACTCGGTTAGGTCTTGGGGCACCGGGGAGCTGTTTTTT.

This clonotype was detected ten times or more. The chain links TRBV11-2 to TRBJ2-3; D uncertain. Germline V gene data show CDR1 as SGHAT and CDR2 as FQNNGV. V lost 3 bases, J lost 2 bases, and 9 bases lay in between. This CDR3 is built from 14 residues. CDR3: CASSLSPDTDTQYF. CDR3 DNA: TGTGCCAGCAGCTTGAGCCCCGACACAGATACGCAGTATTTT.

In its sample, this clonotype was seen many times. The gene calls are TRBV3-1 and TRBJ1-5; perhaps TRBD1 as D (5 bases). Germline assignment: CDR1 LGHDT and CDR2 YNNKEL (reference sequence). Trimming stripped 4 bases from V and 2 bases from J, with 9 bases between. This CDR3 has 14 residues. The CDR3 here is CASSPRAGNQPQHF. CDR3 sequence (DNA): TGTGCCAGCAGCCCCAGGGCAGGCAATCAGCCCCAGCATTTT.

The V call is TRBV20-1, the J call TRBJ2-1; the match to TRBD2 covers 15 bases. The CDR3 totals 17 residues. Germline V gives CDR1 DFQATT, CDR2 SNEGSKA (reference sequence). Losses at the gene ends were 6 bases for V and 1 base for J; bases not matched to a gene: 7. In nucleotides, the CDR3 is TGCAGTGCATGGACTAGCGGGGGGGCCCGGTCCTACAATGAGCAGTTCTTC. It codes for CSAWTSGGARSYNEQFF.

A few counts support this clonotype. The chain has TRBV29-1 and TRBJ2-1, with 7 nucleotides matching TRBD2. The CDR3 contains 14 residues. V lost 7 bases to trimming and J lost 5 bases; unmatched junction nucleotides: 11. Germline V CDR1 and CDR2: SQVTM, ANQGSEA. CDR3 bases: TGCAGCGCACTCGGGTGGACTAGTGACAATGAGCAGTTCTTC. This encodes CSALGWTSDNEQFF.

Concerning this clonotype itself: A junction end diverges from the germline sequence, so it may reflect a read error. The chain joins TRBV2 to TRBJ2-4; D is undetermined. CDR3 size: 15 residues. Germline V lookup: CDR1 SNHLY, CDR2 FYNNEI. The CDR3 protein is CAGSEWASVGNIQYF. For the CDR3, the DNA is TGTGCCGGCAGTGAATGGGCTTCGGTAGGGAACATTCAGTACTTC.

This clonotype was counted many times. CDR3 loop: CASSLFGGPPREQFF. CDR3 nucleotides: TGTGCCAGCAGCTTATTCGGCGGCCCCCCTCGTGAGCAGTTCTTC. The chain recombines TRBV11-2 with TRBJ2-1, with no clear D. V shed 2 bases and J shed 9 bases, with 17 bases lying between them. The CDR3 loop spans 15 amino acids. Germline CDR1 and CDR2: SGHAT and FQNNGV. Filled out from reference TRBV11-2 and TRBJ2-1, the complete variable domain reads EAGVAQSPRYKIIEKRQSVAFWCNPISGHATLYWYQQILGQGPKLLIQFQNNGVVDDSQLPKDRFSAERLKGVDSTLKIQPAKLEDSAVYLCASSLFGGPPREQFFGPGTRLTVL.

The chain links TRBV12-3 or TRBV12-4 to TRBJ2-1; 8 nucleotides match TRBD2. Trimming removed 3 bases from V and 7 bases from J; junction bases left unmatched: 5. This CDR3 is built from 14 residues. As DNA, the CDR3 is TGTGCCAGCAGTTTGGCGGGGGGCATGAATGAGCAGTTCTTC. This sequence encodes CASSLAGGMNEQFF.

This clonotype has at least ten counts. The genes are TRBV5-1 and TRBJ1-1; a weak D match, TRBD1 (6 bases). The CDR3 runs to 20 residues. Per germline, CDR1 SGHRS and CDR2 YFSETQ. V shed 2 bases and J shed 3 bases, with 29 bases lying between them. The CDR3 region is CASSFIGPYLRGQKDTEAFF. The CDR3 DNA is TGCGCCAGCAGCTTTATTGGCCCGTACCTTCGGGGACAAAAGGACACTGAAGCTTTCTTT. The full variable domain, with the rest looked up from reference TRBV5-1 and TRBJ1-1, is KAGVTQTPRYLIKTRGQQVTLSCSPISGHRSVSWYQQTPGQGLQFLFEYFSETQRNKGNFPGRFSGRQFSNSRSEMNVSTLELGDSALYLCASSFIGPYLRGQKDTEAFFGQGTRLTVV.

The CDR3 region has the DNA TGCAGTGCTCTGAGTGGGGGGATCTATGGCTACACCTTC. It specifies CSALSGGIYGYTF. The chain has TRBV20-1 and TRBJ1-2, with TRBD1 as a possible D gene (5 bases). The CDR3 runs to 13 residues. Germline CDR1 is DFQATT and CDR2 is SNEGSKA (reference sequence). Trimming removed 5 bases at V and 4 bases at J, with 14 bases between.

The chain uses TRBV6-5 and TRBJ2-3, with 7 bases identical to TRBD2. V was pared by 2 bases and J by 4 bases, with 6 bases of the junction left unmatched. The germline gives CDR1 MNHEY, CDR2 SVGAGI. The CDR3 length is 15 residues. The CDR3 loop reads CASSYGGGYSDTQYF. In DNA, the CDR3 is TGTGCCAGCAGTTACGGGGGGGGGTATTCAGATACGCAGTATTTT.

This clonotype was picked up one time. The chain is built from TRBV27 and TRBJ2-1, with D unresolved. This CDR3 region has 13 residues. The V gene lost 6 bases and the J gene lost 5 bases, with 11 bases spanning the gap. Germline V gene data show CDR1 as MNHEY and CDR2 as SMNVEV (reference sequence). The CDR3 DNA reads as TGTGCCAGCAGATTGGACCCTGACAATGAGCAGTTCTTC. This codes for CASRLDPDNEQFF.

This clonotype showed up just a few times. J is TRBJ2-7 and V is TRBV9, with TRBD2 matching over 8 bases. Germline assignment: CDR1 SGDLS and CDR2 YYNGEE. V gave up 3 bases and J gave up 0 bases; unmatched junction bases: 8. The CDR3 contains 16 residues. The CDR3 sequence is CASSAGSGGDSYEQYF. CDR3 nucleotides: TGTGCCAGCAGCGCCGGGAGCGGGGGCGACTCCTACGAGCAGTACTTC.

CDR3 nucleotide sequence: TGTGCCAGCGAGACTAGCGGGGGGGCCAAAGATACGCAGTATTTT. It translates to CASETSGGAKDTQYF. The rearrangement links TRBV2 to TRBJ2-3; 14 bases line up with TRBD2. With V trimmed by 8 bases and J by 5 bases, 6 bases remained unmatched. Germline-derived CDR1 and CDR2 are SNHLY and FYNNEI. This CDR3 region has 15 residues.

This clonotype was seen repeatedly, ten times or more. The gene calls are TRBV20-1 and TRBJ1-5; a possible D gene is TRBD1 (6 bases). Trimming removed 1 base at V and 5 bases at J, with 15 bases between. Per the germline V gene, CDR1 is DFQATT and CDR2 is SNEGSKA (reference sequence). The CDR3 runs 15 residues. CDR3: CSARVGTTEYQPQHF. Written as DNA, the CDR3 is TGCAGTGCTAGAGTAGGGACAACCGAGTATCAGCCCCAGCATTTT.

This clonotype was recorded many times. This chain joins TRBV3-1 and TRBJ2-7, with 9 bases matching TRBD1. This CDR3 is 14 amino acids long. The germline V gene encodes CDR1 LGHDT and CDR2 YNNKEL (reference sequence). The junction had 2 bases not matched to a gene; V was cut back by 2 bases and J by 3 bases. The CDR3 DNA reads TGTGCCAGCAGCCAATCGGGACAGGGCTACGAGCAGTACTTC. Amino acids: CASSQSGQGYEQYF.

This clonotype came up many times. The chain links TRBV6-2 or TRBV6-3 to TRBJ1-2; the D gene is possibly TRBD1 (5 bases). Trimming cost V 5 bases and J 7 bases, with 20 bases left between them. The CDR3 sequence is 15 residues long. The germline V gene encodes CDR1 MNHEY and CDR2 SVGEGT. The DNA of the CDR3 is TGTGCCAGCAGTGAGACCCTGAAACAGGCCGTTGGCTACACCTTC. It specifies CASSETLKQAVGYTF.

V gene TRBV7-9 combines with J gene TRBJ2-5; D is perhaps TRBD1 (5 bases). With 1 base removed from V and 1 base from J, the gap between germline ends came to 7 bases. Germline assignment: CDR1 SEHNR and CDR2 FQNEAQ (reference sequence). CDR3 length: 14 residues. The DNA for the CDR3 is TGTGCCAGCAGCTTAGTGGGGCTCCAAGAGACCCAGTACTTC. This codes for CASSLVGLQETQYF.

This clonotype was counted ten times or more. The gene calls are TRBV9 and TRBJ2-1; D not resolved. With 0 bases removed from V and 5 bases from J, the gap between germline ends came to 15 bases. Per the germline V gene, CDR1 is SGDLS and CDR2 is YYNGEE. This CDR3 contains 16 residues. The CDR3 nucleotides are TGTGCCAGCAGCGTAGATAACGGTGTGGAAAACAATGAGCAGTTCTTC. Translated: CASSVDNGVENNEQFF.

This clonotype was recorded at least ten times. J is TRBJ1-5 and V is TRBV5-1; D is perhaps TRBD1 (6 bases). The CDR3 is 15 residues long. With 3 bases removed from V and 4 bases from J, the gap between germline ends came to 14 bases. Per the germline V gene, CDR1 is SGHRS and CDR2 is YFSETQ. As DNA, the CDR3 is TGCGCCAGCAGCTACCAGGGGAGACCTAATCAGCCCCAGCATTTT. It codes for CASSYQGRPNQPQHF.

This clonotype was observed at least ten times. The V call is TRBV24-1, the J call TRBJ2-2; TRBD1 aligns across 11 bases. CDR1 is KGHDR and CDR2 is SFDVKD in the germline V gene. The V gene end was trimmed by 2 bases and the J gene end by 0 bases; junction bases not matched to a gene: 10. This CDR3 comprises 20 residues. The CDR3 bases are TGTGCCACCAGTGATTCGAAGGGGACAGGGGGTCTCGCGAACACCGGGGAGCTGTTTTTT. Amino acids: CATSDSKGTGGLANTGELFF.

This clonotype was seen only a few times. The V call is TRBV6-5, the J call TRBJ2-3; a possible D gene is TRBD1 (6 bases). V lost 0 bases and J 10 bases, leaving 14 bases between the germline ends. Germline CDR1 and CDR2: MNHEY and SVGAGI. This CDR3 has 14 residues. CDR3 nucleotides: TGTGCCAGCAGTTACTCGAGCCGTGAGGGGGCGCAGTATTTT. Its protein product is CASSYSSREGAQYF.

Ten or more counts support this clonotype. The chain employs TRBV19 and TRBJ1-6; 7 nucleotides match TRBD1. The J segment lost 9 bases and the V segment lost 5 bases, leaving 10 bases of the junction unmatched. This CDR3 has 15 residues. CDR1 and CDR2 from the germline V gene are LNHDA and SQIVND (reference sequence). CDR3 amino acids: CASSPRQGSASPLHF. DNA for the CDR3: TGTGCCAGTAGTCCTCGACAGGGTTCAGCTTCACCCCTCCACTTT.

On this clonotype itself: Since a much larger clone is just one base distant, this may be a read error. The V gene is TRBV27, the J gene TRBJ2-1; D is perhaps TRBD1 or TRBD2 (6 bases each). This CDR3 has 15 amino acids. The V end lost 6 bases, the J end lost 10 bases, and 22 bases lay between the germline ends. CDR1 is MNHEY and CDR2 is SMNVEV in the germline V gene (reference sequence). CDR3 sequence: CASSERGTSSYEQFF. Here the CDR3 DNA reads TGTGCCAGCAGCGAACGCGGGACAAGCTCCTACGAGCAGTTCTTC.

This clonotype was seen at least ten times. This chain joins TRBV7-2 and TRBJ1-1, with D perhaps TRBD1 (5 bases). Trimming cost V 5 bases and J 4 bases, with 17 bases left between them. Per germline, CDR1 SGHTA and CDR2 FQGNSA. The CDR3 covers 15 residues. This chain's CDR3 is CASSPEFGGFTEAFF. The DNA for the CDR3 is TGTGCCAGCAGCCCGGAATTTGGGGGATTCACTGAAGCTTTCTTT.

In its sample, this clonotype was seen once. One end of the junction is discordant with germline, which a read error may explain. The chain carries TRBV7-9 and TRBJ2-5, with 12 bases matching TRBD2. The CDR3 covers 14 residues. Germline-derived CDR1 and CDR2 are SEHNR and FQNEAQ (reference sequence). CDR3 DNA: TGTGCCGGCAGCAACGGACTAGCGGGGGAGACCCAGTACTTC. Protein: CAGSNGLAGETQYF.

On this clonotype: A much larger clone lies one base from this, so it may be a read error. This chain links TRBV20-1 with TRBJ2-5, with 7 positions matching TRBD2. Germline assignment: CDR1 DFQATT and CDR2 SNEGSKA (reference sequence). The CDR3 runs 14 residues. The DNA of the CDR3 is TGCAGTGCTCGTCTGCTAGCGGCTCAAGGGACCCAGTACTTC. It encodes CSARLLAAQGTQYF.

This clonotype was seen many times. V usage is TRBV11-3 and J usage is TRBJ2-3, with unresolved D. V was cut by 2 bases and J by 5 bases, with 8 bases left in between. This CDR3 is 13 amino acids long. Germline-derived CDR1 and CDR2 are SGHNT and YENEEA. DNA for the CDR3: TGTGCCAGCAGCTTATCCTGGGAAGATACGCAGTATTTT. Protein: CASSLSWEDTQYF.

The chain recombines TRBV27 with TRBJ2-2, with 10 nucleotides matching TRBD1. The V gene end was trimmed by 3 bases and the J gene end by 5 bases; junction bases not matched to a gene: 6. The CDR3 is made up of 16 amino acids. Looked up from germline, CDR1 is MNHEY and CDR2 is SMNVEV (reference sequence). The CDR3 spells CASSLRDRGSTGELFF. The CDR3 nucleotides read TGTGCCAGCAGTTTGAGGGACAGGGGTTCAACCGGGGAGCTGTTTTTT.

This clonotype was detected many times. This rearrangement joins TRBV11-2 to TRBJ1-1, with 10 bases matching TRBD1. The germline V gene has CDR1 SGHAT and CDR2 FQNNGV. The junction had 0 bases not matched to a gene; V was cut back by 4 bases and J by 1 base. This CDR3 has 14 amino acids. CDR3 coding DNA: TGTGCCAGCAGCTGGGACAGGGGGAACACTGAAGCTTTCTTT. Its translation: CASSWDRGNTEAFF.